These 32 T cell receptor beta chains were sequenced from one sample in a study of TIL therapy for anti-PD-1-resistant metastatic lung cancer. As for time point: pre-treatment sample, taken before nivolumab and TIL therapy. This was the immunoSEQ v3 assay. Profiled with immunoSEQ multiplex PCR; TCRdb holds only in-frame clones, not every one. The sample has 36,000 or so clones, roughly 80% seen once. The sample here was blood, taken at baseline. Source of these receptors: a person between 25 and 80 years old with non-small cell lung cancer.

The CDR3 loop reads CASSPDRAQPQHF. For the CDR3, the DNA is TGTGCCAGCAGTCCCGACAGGGCTCAGCCCCAGCATTTT. The chain joins TRBV7-2 to TRBJ1-5; 7 bases match TRBD1. Germline CDR1 and CDR2: SGHTA and FQGNSA. This CDR3 spans 13 amino acids. The V and J ends lost 6 bases and 6 bases, in that order; junction bases with no gene match: 5.

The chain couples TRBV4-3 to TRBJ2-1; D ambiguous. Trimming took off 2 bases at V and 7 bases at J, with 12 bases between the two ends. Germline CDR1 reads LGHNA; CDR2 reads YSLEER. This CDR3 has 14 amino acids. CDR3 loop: CASSQYLQRNEQFF. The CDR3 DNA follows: TGCGCCAGCAGCCAATATCTCCAGAGGAATGAGCAGTTCTTC.

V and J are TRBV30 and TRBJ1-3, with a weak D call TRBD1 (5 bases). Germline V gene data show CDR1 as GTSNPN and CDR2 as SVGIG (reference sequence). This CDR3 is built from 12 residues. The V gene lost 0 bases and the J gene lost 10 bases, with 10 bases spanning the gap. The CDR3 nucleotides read TGTGCCTGGAGTGTAAGGGGAGGAACCATATATTTT. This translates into CAWSVRGGTIYF.

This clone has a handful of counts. The CDR3 sequence is CASSLDSSNQPQHF. The CDR3 region has the DNA TGTGCCAGCAGCTTAGACAGTAGCAATCAGCCCCAGCATTTT. The V call is TRBV11-2, the J call TRBJ1-5; D call uncertain. The CDR3 runs 14 residues. V was trimmed by 0 bases and J by 0 bases, leaving 3 bases between them. Per the germline V gene, CDR1 is SGHAT and CDR2 is FQNNGV.

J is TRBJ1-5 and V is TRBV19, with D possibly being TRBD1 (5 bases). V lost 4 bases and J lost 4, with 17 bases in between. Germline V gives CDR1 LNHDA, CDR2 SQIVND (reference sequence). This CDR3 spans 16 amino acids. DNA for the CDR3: TGTGCCAGTAGTACCCCGACGAGAGGGGAGAATCAGCCCCAGCATTTT. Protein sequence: CASSTPTRGENQPQHF.

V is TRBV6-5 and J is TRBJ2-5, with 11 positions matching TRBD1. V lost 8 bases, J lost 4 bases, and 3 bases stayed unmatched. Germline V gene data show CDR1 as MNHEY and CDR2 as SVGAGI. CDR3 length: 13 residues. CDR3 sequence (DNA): TGTGCCAGCGGGACAGGGGGTATAGAGACCCAGTACTTC. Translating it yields CASGTGGIETQYF.

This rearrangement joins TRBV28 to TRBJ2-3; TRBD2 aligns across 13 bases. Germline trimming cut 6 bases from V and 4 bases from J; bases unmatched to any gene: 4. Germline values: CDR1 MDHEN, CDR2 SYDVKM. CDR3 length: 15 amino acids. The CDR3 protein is CASRLAGGLPDTQYF. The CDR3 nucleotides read TGTGCCAGCAGACTAGCGGGGGGGCTGCCAGATACGCAGTATTTT.

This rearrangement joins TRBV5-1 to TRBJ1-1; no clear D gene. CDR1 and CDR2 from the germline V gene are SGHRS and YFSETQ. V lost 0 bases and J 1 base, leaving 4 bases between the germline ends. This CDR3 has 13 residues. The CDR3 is CASSLGGNTEAFF. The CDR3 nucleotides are TGCGCCAGCAGCTTGGGTGGGAACACTGAAGCTTTCTTT.

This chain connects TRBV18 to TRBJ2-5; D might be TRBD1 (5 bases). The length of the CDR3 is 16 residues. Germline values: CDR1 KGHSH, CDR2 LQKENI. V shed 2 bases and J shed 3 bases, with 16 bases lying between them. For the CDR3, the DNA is TGTGCCAGCTCACCAGGGGCAGGCCCCATCAAAGAGACCCAGTACTTC. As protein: CASSPGAGPIKETQYF. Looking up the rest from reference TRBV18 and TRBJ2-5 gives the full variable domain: NAGVMQNPRHLVRRRGQEARLRCSPMKGHSHVYWYRQLPEEGLKFMVYLQKENIIDESGMPKERFSAEFPKEGPSILRIQQVVRGDSAAYFCASSPGAGPIKETQYFGPGTRLLVL.

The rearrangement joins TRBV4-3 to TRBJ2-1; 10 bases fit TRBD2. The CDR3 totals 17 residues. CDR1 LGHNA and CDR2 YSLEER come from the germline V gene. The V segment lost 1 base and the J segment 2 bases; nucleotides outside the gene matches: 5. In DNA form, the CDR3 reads TGCGCCAGCAGCCAAGCAGCGGGAGGGACCACCTACAATGAGCAGTTCTTC. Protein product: CASSQAAGGTTYNEQFF.

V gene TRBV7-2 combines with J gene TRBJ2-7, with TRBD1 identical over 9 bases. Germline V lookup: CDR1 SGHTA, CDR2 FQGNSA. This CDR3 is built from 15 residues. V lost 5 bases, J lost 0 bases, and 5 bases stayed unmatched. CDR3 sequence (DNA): TGTGCCAGCAGCCAAAGGACAGGGGCCTCCTACGAGCAGTACTTC. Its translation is CASSQRTGASYEQYF.

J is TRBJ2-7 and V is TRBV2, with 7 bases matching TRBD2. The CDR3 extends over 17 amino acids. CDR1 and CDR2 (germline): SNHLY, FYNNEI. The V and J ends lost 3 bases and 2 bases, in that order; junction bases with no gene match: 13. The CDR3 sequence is CASSDRRRGSGTYEQYF. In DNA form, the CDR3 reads TGTGCCAGCAGTGATAGACGACGGGGAAGCGGGACCTACGAGCAGTACTTC.

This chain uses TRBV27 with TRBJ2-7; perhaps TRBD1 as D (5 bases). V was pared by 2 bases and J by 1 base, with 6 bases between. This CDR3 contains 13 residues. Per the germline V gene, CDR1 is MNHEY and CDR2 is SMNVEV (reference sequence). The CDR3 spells CASSLRQSYEQYF. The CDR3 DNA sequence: TGTGCCAGCAGTTTAAGACAGTCCTACGAGCAGTACTTC.

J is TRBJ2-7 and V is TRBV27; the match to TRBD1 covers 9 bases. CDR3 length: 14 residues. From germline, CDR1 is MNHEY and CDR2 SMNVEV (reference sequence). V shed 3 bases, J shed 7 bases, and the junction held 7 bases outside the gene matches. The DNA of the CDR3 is TGTGCCAGCAGTTTTATACAGGGGGCAGGGGAGCAGTACTTC. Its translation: CASSFIQGAGEQYF.

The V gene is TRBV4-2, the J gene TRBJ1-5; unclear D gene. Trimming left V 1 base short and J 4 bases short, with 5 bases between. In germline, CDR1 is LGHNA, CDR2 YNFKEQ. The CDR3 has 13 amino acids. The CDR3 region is CASSQGGNQPQHF. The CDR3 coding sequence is TGTGCCAGCAGCCAAGGGGGAAATCAGCCCCAGCATTTT.

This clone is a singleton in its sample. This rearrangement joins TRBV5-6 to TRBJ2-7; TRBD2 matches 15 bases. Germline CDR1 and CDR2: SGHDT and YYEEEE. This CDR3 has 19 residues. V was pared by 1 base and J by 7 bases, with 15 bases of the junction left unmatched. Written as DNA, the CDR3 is TGTGCCAGCAGCTTGCGTAACGGGACTAGCGGGGGGCCCAGGAGGGAGCAGTACTTC. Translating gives CASSLRNGTSGGPRREQYF.

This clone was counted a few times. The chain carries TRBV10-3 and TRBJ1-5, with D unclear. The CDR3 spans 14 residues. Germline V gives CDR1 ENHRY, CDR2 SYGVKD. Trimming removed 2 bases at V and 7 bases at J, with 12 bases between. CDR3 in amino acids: CAISEGQVGQPQHF. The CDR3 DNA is TGTGCCATCAGTGAGGGGCAGGTCGGACAGCCCCAGCATTTT.

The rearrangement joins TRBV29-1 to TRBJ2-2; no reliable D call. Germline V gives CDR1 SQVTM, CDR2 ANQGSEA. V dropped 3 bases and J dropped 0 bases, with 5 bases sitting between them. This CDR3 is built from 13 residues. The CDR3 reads CSVDRTNTGELFF. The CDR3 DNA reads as TGCAGCGTTGATAGAACGAACACCGGGGAGCTGTTTTTT.

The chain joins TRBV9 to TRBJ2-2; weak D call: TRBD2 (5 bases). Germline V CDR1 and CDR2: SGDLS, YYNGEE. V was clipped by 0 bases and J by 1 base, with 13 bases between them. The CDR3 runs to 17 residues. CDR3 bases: TGTGCCAGCAGCGTAGTGGAGGTAGCGTTGAACACCGGGGAGCTGTTTTTT. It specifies CASSVVEVALNTGELFF.

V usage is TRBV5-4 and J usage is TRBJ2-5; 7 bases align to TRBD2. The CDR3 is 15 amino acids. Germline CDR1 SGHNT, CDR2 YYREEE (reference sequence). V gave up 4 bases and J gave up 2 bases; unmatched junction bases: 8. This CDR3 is CASSLETSRQETQYF. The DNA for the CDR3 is TGTGCCAGCAGCCTAGAGACTAGCCGTCAAGAGACCCAGTACTTC.

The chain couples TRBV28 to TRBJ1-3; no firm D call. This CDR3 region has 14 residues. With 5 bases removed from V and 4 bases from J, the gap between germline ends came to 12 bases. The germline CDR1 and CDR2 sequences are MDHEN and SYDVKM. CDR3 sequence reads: CASSPRLFGNTIYF. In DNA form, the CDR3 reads TGTGCCAGCAGTCCCAGACTCTTCGGAAACACCATATATTTT. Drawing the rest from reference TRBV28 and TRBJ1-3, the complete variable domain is DVKVTQSSRYLVKRTGEKVFLECVQDMDHENMFWYRQDPGLGLRLIYFSYDVKMKEKGDIPEGYSVSREKKERFSLILESASTNQTSMYLCASSPRLFGNTIYFGEGSWLTVV.

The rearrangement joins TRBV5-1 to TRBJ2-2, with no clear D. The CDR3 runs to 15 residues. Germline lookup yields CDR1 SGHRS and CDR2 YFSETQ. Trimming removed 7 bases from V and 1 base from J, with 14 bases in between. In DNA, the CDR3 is TGCGCCAGCTCTCTAGGGTGGGTGAACACCGGGGAGCTGTTTTTT. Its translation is CASSLGWVNTGELFF.

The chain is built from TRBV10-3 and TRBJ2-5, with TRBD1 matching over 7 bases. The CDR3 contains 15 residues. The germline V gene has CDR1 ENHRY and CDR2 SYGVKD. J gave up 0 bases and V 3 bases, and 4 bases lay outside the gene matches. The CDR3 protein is CAISEGTAYQETQYF. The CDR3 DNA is TGTGCCATCAGTGAAGGGACAGCGTACCAAGAGACCCAGTACTTC.

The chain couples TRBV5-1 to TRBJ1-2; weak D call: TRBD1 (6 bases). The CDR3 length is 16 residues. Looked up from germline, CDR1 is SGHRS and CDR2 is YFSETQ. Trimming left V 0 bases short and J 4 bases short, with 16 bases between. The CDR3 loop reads CASSLVRGRLGYGYTF. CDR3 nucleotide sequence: TGCGCCAGCAGCTTGGTCCGGGGGCGGCTGGGCTATGGCTACACCTTC.

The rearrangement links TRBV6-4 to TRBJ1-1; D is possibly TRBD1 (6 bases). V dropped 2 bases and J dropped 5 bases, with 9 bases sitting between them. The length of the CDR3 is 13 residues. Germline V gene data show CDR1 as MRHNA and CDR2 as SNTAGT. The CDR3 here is CASSDGTPTEAFF. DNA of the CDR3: TGTGCCAGCAGTGACGGGACACCGACTGAAGCTTTCTTT.

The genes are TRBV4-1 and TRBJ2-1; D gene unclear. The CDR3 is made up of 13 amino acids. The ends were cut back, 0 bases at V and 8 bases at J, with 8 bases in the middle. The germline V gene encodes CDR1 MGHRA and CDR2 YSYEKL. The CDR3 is CASSQDRWYEQFF. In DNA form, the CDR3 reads TGCGCCAGCAGCCAAGATCGGTGGTATGAGCAGTTCTTC.

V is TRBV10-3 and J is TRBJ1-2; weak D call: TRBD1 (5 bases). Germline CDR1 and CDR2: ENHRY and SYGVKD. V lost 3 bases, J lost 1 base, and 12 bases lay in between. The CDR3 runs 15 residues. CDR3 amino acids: CAISEWGRSNYGYTF. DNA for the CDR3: TGTGCCATCAGTGAATGGGGCAGGAGTAACTATGGCTACACCTTC.

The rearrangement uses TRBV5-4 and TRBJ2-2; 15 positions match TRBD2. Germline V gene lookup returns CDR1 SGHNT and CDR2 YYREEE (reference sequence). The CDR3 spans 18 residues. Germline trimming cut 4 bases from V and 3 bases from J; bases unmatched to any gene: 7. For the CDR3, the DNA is TGTGCCAGCAGCCGGGGGACTAGCGGGGGGCTCCACACCGGGGAGCTGTTTTTT. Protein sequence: CASSRGTSGGLHTGELFF.

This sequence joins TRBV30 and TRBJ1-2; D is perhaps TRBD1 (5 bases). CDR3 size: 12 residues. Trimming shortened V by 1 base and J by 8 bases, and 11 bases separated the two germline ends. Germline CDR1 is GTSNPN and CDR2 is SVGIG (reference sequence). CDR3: CAWSDRTSGYTF. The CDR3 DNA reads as TGTGCCTGGAGTGACAGGACATCAGGCTACACCTTC. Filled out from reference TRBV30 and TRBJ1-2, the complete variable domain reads SQTIHQWPATLVQPVGSPLSLECTVEGTSNPNLYWYRQAAGRGLQLLFYSVGIGQISSEVPQNLSASRPQDRQFILSSKKLLLSDSGFYLCAWSDRTSGYTFGSGTRLTVV.

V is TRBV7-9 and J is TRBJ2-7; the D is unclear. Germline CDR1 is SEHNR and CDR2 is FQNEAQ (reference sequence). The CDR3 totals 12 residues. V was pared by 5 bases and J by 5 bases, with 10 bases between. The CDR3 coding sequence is TGTGCCAGCAGCGGCCGTCTCGACGAGCAGTACTTC. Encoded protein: CASSGRLDEQYF.

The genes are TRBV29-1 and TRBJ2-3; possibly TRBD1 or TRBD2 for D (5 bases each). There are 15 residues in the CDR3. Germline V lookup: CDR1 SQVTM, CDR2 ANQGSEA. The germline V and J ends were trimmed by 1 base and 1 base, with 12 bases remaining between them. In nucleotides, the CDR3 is TGCAGCGTTGAAGGGCGACAGAGGGGCACAGATACGCAGTATTTT. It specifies CSVEGRQRGTDTQYF.

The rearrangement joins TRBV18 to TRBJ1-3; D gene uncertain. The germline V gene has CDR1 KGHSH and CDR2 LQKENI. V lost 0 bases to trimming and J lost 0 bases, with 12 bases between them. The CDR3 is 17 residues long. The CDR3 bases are TGTGCCAGCTCACCACCGATCGGATCGCTCTCTGGAAACACCATATATTTT. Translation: CASSPPIGSLSGNTIYF.